This T cell receptor (beta chain) was observed in a study of blood T cell repertoires in COVID-19. On the study more broadly: Acute-phase and convalescent COVID-19 samples originated in the United States, Italy and Spain. Nucleic acid was either cDNA or gDNA, and it came from T cells, B-cell-depleted T cells, or PBMCs.

How the authors handled the data: It was from reference gene primer amplification that nucleated cell counts were estimated. Sequencing was performed with immunoSEQ multiplex PCR; in TCRdb, only in-frame clones are kept and a portion is missing. V and J calls plus clone size are reproduced from that table; the DNA served to infer D and trimming. Among approximately 200,000 clones listed, around nine tenths were seen once. This CDR3 spans 15 amino acids. Trimming pared 0 bases from V and 6 bases from J, leaving 10 bases between. Germline V gene data show CDR1 as SGHRS and CDR2 as YFSETQ. This sequence joins TRBV5-1 and TRBJ1-6, with a weak D call TRBD1 (5 bases). The sequencing input was peripheral blood. The clonotype originates from a man between 60 and 75 years old who had recovered from COVID-19. This CDR3 reads CASSLEQVPNSPLHF. The CDR3 bases are TGCGCCAGCAGCTTGGAACAGGTTCCTAATTCACCCCTCCACTTT.